These T cell receptor beta chains were read from a single sample in a study of T cells in Graves' hyperthyroidism and ophthalmopathy. TCRdb independently ran MiXCR on the multiplex PCR reads; one entry per CDR3 protein. The table has 600,000 to 750,000 distinct CDR3 sequences, around 16% seen once. Source material: blood. Receptor source: a man between 45 and 60 years old with Graves' hyperthyroidism. CDR3s include the opening cysteine and the closing phenylalanine or tryptophan. D genes are given only for firm matches. Rows may omit the clone size; those that give it use once, few, many or a size class.

clone size,V gene,D gene,J gene,CDR3 DNA,CDR3 protein
many,TRBV20-1,.,TRBJ2-3,TGCAGTGCTAGAGATTACACTAGCACAGATACGCAGTATTTT,CSARDYTSTDTQYF
few,TRBV6-2/TRBV6-3,TRBD1,TRBJ2-1,TGTGCCAGCAGACAAAGGGCAGGGGGATACAATGAGCAGTTCTTC,CASRQRAGGYNEQFF
many,TRBV28,TRBD1,TRBJ2-7,TGTGCCAGCAGTTGGACAGGGGTAGGGTACGAGCAGTACTTC,CASSWTGVGYEQYF
many,TRBV2,TRBD1,TRBJ1-5,TGTGCCAGCAGTGAACTAGGACAGGGGCAGCCCCAGCATTTT,CASSELGQGQPQHF
.,TRBV20-1,TRBD2,TRBJ2-3,TGCAGTGCTAGAGATACCGGGGGGGTCACAGATACGCAGTATTTT,CSARDTGGVTDTQYF
.,TRBV2,.,TRBJ1-3,TGTGCCAGCAGTGATGGGTTCATATATTTT,CASSDGFIYF
few,TRBV10-3,.,TRBJ1-2,TGTGCCATCAGTGGCGGCGGACTCTATGGCTACACCTTC,CAISGGGLYGYTF
few,TRBV30,TRBD1,TRBJ2-5,TGTGCCTGGAATAGACCGGGACAGGGGGGAGAGACCCAGTACTTC,CAWNRPGQGGETQYF
.,TRBV4-1,.,TRBJ2-2,TGCGCCAGCAGCGCCCAGGGCAGGGGCCTTACCGGGGAGCTGTTTTTT,CASSAQGRGLTGELFF
many,TRBV9,TRBD1,TRBJ1-1,TGTGCCAGCAGCGCCCCGGGACAGAGCATGAACACTGAAGCTTTCTTT,CASSAPGQSMNTEAFF
many,TRBV12-3/TRBV12-4,.,TRBJ1-5,TGTGCCAGCGACTGGGGCCTTAATCAGCCCCAGCATTTT,CASDWGLNQPQHF
.,TRBV10-3,.,TRBJ2-3,TGTGCCATCACCGATTATTTGCGAGGAGTTACAGATACGCAGTATTTT,CAITDYLRGVTDTQYF
few,TRBV11-2,.,TRBJ1-5,TGTGCCAGCAGCTTAGACAGCAACTTGCCCCAGCATTTT,CASSLDSNLPQHF
many,TRBV2,.,TRBJ1-2,TGTGCCAGCAGTGAAGGGCAGGGAGGCGGCTACACCTTC,CASSEGQGGGYTF
.,TRBV9,.,TRBJ2-3,TGTGCCAGCAGCTGGAGGGCAGGGGCCACAGATACGCAGTATTTT,CASSWRAGATDTQYF
.,TRBV7-9,.,TRBJ1-1,TGTGCCAGCAGCCCCCAGGGTTTGCCTGAAGCTTTCTTT,CASSPQGLPEAFF
.,TRBV28,.,TRBJ2-3,TGTGCCAGCATCGAATCGGGGAGAGCCACTCTCACAGATACGCAGTATTTT,CASIESGRATLTDTQYF
.,TRBV6-2/TRBV6-3,TRBD2,TRBJ2-7,TGTGCCAGCAGTTACTCGCTAGCGGGAGAGGGCTCCTACGAGCAGTACTTC,CASSYSLAGEGSYEQYF
many,TRBV6-1,.,TRBJ2-5,TGTGCCAGCGTTCGGGACCGACTCCAAGAGACCCAGTACTTC,CASVRDRLQETQYF
many,TRBV27,.,TRBJ2-1,TGTGCCAGCAGTTTATCCGCGGCGACGAGAAAAAATGAGCAGTTCTTC,CASSLSAATRKNEQFF
many,TRBV12-3/TRBV12-4,.,TRBJ2-7,TGTGCCAGCAGTTTTGAGGGCTTAACCTACGAGCAGTACTTC,CASSFEGLTYEQYF
.,TRBV5-1,.,TRBJ1-6,TGCGCCAGCAGTGCGGATCCGGGACGTTCCTATAATTCACCCCTCCACTTT,CASSADPGRSYNSPLHF
many,TRBV6-1,TRBD2,TRBJ2-1,TGTGCCAGCAACCCCTTAGCGGGGATATACAATGAGCAGTTCTTC,CASNPLAGIYNEQFF
many,TRBV28,.,TRBJ1-1,TGTGCCAGCAGGGACCGCGTAAGTGAAGCTTTCTTT,CASRDRVSEAFF
.,TRBV7-3,.,TRBJ2-7,TGTGCCAGCAGCTTAACGCCCGGTTATCTGGGCGAGCAGTACTTC,CASSLTPGYLGEQYF
.,TRBV14,.,TRBJ2-1,TGTGCCAGCAGCCAACGGGGGCTGGGAAATGAGCAGTTCTTC,CASSQRGLGNEQFF
.,TRBV6-2/TRBV6-3,TRBD1,TRBJ2-5,TGTGCCAGCAGAAACCTTCGGGGACAGGGAAGGGAGACCCAGTACTTC,CASRNLRGQGRETQYF
many,TRBV24-1,.,TRBJ1-5,TGTGCCACTCAGATAGAAGGGCAGCCCCAGCATTTT,CATQIEGQPQHF
many,TRBV24-1,.,TRBJ2-5,TGTGCCACCAGTGACTCCAGGGAGTACCAAGAGACCCAGTACTTC,CATSDSREYQETQYF
many,TRBV11-2,.,TRBJ1-5,TGTGCCAGCAGCCTAAGGGGTATCCAGCCCCAGCATTTT,CASSLRGIQPQHF
.,TRBV6-6,.,TRBJ2-1,TGTGCCAGCAGTTACTCAGGCAGGGAGTACAATGAGCAGTTCTTC,CASSYSGREYNEQFF
few,TRBV4-1,.,TRBJ2-7,TGCGCCAGCAGCCAAGTTCAACAGGAAGACTACGAGCAGTACTTC,CASSQVQQEDYEQYF
few,TRBV5-1,.,TRBJ1-5,TGCGCCAGCAGCCCTGGGGACTCGTTGAATCAGCCCCAGCATTTT,CASSPGDSLNQPQHF
many,TRBV11-2,.,TRBJ2-3,TGTGCCAGCAGCTTAGTGGGGGGAGCGGGCGCAGATACGCAGTATTTT,CASSLVGGAGADTQYF
few,TRBV7-3,TRBD2,TRBJ2-7,TGTGCCAGCAGCCCCCTAGCGGGAGTGGTCTACGAGCAGTACTTC,CASSPLAGVVYEQYF
many,TRBV28,TRBD2,TRBJ2-1,TGTGCCAGCAGTTTATATCTAGCGGGGGACAATGAGCAGTTCTTC,CASSLYLAGDNEQFF
many,TRBV12-3/TRBV12-4,.,TRBJ1-1,TGTGCCAGCAGTTTCCGGGTCTCGAACACTGAAGCTTTCTTT,CASSFRVSNTEAFF
many,TRBV6-1,.,TRBJ2-7,TGTGCCAGCAGTGAAGCCGCTCGCGAGCAGTACTTC,CASSEAAREQYF
many,TRBV2,.,TRBJ2-2,TGTGCCAGCAGTGATGAGGGGTTATCGAACACCGGGGAGCTGTTTTTT,CASSDEGLSNTGELFF
many,TRBV11-2,.,TRBJ2-7,TGTGCCAGCAGCTTAGGGACACCCTACTACGAGCAGTACTTC,CASSLGTPYYEQYF
.,TRBV28,.,TRBJ2-3,TGTGCCAGCAGTTCCTACCTCCCGGCGAAGGAAGGGTTCACAGATACGCAGTATTTT,CASSSYLPAKEGFTDTQYF
many,TRBV7-9,.,TRBJ2-5,TGTGCCAGCAGCTTGAGCGGAGGGCTACAAGAGACCCAGTACTTC,CASSLSGGLQETQYF
few,TRBV19,TRBD1,TRBJ2-7,TGTGCCAGTAGTGCCCCGGGACAGGGGGCCTACGAGCAGTACTTC,CASSAPGQGAYEQYF
many,TRBV5-1,TRBD1,TRBJ1-1,TGCGCCAGCAGCTCGGACAGGGTCGCTGAAGCTTTCTTT,CASSSDRVAEAFF
many,TRBV2,TRBD2,TRBJ2-1,TGTGCCAGCAGTGAAACGGGTAGCGGGAGGGCCTCGTTCTTC,CASSETGSGRASFF
many,TRBV28,.,TRBJ2-2,TGTGCCAGCAGAGATGAGACGGTGAACACCGGGGAGCTGTTTTTT,CASRDETVNTGELFF
few,TRBV6-6,.,TRBJ1-2,TGTGCCAGCAGTTACGCCGGCGCCCCCGGCTACACCTTC,CASSYAGAPGYTF
.,TRBV20-1,.,TRBJ1-3,TGCAGTGCAAGACGGGGGTTTAACTCTGGAAACACCATATATTTT,CSARRGFNSGNTIYF
.,TRBV28,.,TRBJ1-4,TGTGCCAGCAGTTTAACCCGGGTTAATGAAAAACTGTTTTTT,CASSLTRVNEKLFF
few,TRBV7-3,.,TRBJ2-2,TGTGCCAGCAGCTTACTGGGCGCCGTGGCCGGGGAGCTGTTTTTT,CASSLLGAVAGELFF
many,TRBV2,.,TRBJ2-6,TGTGCCAGCAATAGGGACGATCCTCTGCCTGGGGCCAACGTCCTGACTTTC,CASNRDDPLPGANVLTF
.,TRBV5-5,TRBD1,TRBJ2-7,TGTGCCAGCAGGACCGGGACAGTGTACGAGCAGTACTTC,CASRTGTVYEQYF